This T cell receptor (beta chain) was observed in a study of shared clonotypes between healthy human individuals. The study, taken as a whole, reports: Unshared clonotypes carried lower generation probabilities than those common to all four donors. Estimated richness values were generally larger in naive subsets than in memory subsets.

All participating donors were Caucasian adults from Nashville, Tennessee. Subsets obtained from CD4+ cells comprised CD45RA+ naive and CD45RA-negative memory cells. The V segment lost 0 bases and the J segment 5 bases; nucleotides outside the gene matches: 14. The CDR3 sequence is 18 residues long. The V gene's germline CDR1 is GTSNPN and CDR2 SVGIG (reference sequence). TCRdb keeps only in-frame clones here, not all; method: immunoSEQ multiplex PCR. The sample shows approximately 1,000,000 clones, around three quarters of them seen only once. This clone was seen repeatedly, ten times or more. Antigen specificity is unknown.

This chain joins TRBV30 and TRBJ2-2, with 8 bases fitting TRBD2. The clonotype originates from a man aged 18 to 29 in good health. Some clones in this sample may be carry-over from other donors' samples. What was sequenced was memory CD4+ T cells from PBMCs. The subset denotes: CD45RA-negative fraction. CDR3 loop: CAWSVMGFSQRETGELFF. The CDR3 DNA sequence: TGTGCCTGGAGTGTAATGGGGTTCTCCCAGCGGGAGACCGGGGAGCTGTTTTTT.